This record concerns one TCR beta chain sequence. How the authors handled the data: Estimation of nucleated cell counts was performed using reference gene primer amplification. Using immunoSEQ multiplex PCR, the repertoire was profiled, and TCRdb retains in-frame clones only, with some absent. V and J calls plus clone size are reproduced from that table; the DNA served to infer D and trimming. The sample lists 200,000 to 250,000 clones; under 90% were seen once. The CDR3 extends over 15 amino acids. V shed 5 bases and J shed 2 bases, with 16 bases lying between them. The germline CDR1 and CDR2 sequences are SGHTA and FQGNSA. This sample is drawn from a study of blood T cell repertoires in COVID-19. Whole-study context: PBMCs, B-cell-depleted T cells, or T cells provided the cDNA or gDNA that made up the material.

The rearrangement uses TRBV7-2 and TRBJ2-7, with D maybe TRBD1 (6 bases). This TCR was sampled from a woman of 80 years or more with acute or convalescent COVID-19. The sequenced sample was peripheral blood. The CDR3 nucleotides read TGTGCCAGCAGCCCGCTGGGGGCAGGGCCCTACGAGCAGTACTTC. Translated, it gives CASSPLGAGPYEQYF. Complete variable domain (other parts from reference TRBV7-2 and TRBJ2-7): GAGVSQSPSNKVTEKGKDVELRCDPISGHTALYWYRQSLGQGLEFLIYFQGNSAPDKSGLPSDRFSAERTGGSVSTLTIQRTQQEDSAVYLCASSPLGAGPYEQYFGPGTRLTVT.